What follows are 30 T cell receptor beta chains derived from one specimen sequenced in a study of blood T cell repertoires in COVID-19. Produced via immunoSEQ multiplex PCR; TCRdb's table is partial and in-frame only. The sample lists a few hundred thousand clones, around 92% occurring once. The material sequenced was peripheral blood. All receptors derive from a person between 18 and 35 years old with COVID-19, enrolled during active disease.

The chain is built from TRBV4-1 and TRBJ2-1; the match to TRBD1 covers 9 bases. The CDR3 consists of 17 residues. Trimming removed 2 bases from V and 7 bases from J; junction bases left unmatched: 12. CDR1 is MGHRA, CDR2 YSYEKL, per germline. The CDR3, as DNA: TGCGCCAGCAGCCAAACCCCGGGACAGGGAGGCCTTAATGAGCAGTTCTTC. This codes for CASSQTPGQGGLNEQFF.

This clone was seen just once. The chain recombines TRBV24-1 with TRBJ1-2; D remains unclear. Germline CDR1 and CDR2: KGHDR and SFDVKD. This CDR3 comprises 13 residues. V was cut by 7 bases and J by 8 bases, with 16 bases left in between. CDR3: CATRHSIYGGYTF. The DNA of the CDR3 is TGTGCCACCAGGCACAGCATCTATGGCGGCTACACCTTC.

The count of this clone is one. The chain uses TRBV27 and TRBJ2-1, with TRBD2 identical over 12 bases. Unmatched junction bases numbered 4, after V lost 4 bases and J lost 6 bases. This CDR3 region has 15 residues. In germline, CDR1 is MNHEY, CDR2 SMNVEV (reference sequence). This chain's CDR3 is CASSSLAGGRNEQFF. The CDR3 DNA reads as TGTGCCAGCAGTTCCCTAGCGGGAGGGCGCAATGAGCAGTTCTTC.

This chain links TRBV24-1 with TRBJ2-1; 10 nucleotides agree with TRBD2. CDR1 is KGHDR and CDR2 is SFDVKD in the germline V gene. The CDR3 spans 14 residues. V dropped 4 bases and J dropped 10; count of bases not matched to a gene: 6. CDR3 loop: CATSDSRTSGEQFF. The CDR3 coding sequence is TGTGCCACCAGTGACTCCAGGACTAGCGGAGAGCAGTTCTTC.

The chain couples TRBV15 to TRBJ1-6; 9 bases map to TRBD1. The germline gives CDR1 LNHNV, CDR2 YYDKDF (reference sequence). J gave up 11 bases and V 3 bases, and 8 bases lay outside the gene matches. CDR3 size: 15 residues. CDR3 DNA: TGTGCCACCAGCAGGAAGGGACAGGGATCGGCACCCCTCCACTTT. Its translation: CATSRKGQGSAPLHF. Filled out from reference TRBV15 and TRBJ1-6, the complete variable domain reads DAMVIQNPRYQVTQFGKPVTLSCSQTLNHNVMYWYQQKSSQAPKLLFHYYDKDFNNEADTPDNFQSRRPNTSFCFLDIRSPGLGDTAMYLCATSRKGQGSAPLHFGNGTRLTVT.

In this sample, this clone turned up once. The rearrangement joins TRBV7-9 to TRBJ2-1, with 10 bases matching TRBD2. CDR1 is SEHNR and CDR2 is FQNEAQ in the germline V gene (reference sequence). The CDR3 is 16 residues long. Trimming cost V 0 bases and J 4 bases; bases outside gene matches: 3. The CDR3 nucleotides are TGTGCCAGCAGCTTAGCGACACTAGCGGGGTACAATGAGCAGTTCTTC. Amino acid sequence: CASSLATLAGYNEQFF.

The J gene is TRBJ1-1, the V gene TRBV7-9; D call uncertain. The germline V gene has CDR1 SEHNR and CDR2 FQNEAQ (reference sequence). Between the trimmed V and J ends, which lost 4 bases and 8 bases, there was a span of 11 bases. The CDR3 is made up of 12 amino acids. CDR3 region: CASSSGSGEAFF. As DNA, the CDR3 is TGTGCCAGCAGCTCAGGTTCGGGAGAAGCTTTCTTT.

This chain connects TRBV4-3 to TRBJ2-7, with 8 positions matching TRBD2. Per the germline V gene, CDR1 is LGHNA and CDR2 is YSLEER. V shed 1 base and J 3 bases; nucleotides not matched to a gene: 5. This CDR3 contains 15 residues. In DNA, the CDR3 is TGCGCCAGCAGCCAAGGGAGAGCGGGAGTCTACGAGCAGTACTTC. Translating gives CASSQGRAGVYEQYF.

The chain recombines TRBV27 with TRBJ2-4; no clear D. Germline-derived CDR1 and CDR2 are MNHEY and SMNVEV (reference sequence). There are 16 residues in the CDR3. Trimming pared 4 bases from V and 0 bases from J, leaving 13 bases between. The CDR3 nucleotides are TGTGCCAGCAGTTCCAAGACTGAACTAGCCAAAAACATTCAGTACTTC. Its protein product is CASSSKTELAKNIQYF.

The rearrangement joins TRBV6-5 to TRBJ1-2, with 9 bases lining up with TRBD1. With 5 bases clipped from V and 1 base from J, the junction kept 2 bases outside the gene matches. Germline CDR1 and CDR2: MNHEY and SVGAGI. The CDR3 extends over 14 amino acids. CDR3 sequence: CASSRDRVNYGYTF. CDR3 coding DNA: TGTGCCAGCAGTCGGGACAGGGTTAACTATGGCTACACCTTC.

The V and J genes are TRBV5-1 and TRBJ2-3; TRBD2 aligns across 12 bases. J gave up 2 bases and V 0 bases, and 10 bases lay outside the gene matches. Germline CDR1 reads SGHRS; CDR2 reads YFSETQ. The CDR3 contains 19 residues. CDR3 amino acids: CASSLDSSGRAGYTDTQYF. CDR3 nucleotide sequence: TGCGCCAGCAGCTTGGATTCTAGCGGGAGGGCCGGGTACACAGATACGCAGTATTTT.

This chain joins TRBV2 and TRBJ2-1; 7 bases match TRBD2. There are 14 residues in the CDR3. CDR1 is SNHLY and CDR2 is FYNNEI in the germline V gene. The trim removed 7 bases at V and 0 bases at J, leaving 3 bases unmatched. The CDR3 DNA follows: TGTGCCAGCATGAGGGAGGGCTCCTACAATGAGCAGTTCTTC. It is translated as CASMREGSYNEQFF.

The chain carries TRBV5-4 and TRBJ2-5; maybe TRBD1 (5 bases). This CDR3 is 15 amino acids long. Germline V gene lookup returns CDR1 SGHNT and CDR2 YYREEE (reference sequence). V was shortened by 0 bases and J by 0 bases, with 9 bases between the two germline ends. CDR3 loop: CASSLGTNNQETQYF. The CDR3 DNA reads as TGTGCCAGCAGCTTGGGGACAAACAACCAAGAGACCCAGTACTTC.

The rearrangement links TRBV7-6 to TRBJ2-2, with D possibly being TRBD1 (6 bases). Per the germline V gene, CDR1 is SGHVS and CDR2 is FNYEAQ. This CDR3 region has 15 residues. The V end was cut by 0 bases, the J end by 8 bases, with 13 bases between. This CDR3 is CASSLATGSGGELFF. Written as DNA, the CDR3 is TGTGCCAGCAGCTTAGCCACAGGGAGTGGAGGGGAGCTGTTTTTT. Full variable domain (rest looked up from reference TRBV7-6 and TRBJ2-2): GAGVSQSPRYKVTKRGQDVALRCDPISGHVSLYWYRQALGQGPEFLTYFNYEAQQDKSGLPNDRFSAERPEGSISTLTIQRTEQRDSAMYRCASSLATGSGGELFFGEGSRLTVL.

The chain uses TRBV19 and TRBJ2-1; 11 bases map to TRBD2. Germline V gene sequence: CDR1 LNHDA, CDR2 SQIVND (reference sequence). The CDR3 sequence is 15 residues long. Unmatched junction bases numbered 4, after V lost 1 base and J lost 8 bases. CDR3: CASSIVTSGSDEQFF. CDR3 coding DNA: TGTGCCAGTAGTATAGTTACTAGCGGGAGCGATGAGCAGTTCTTC. The variable domain in full, completed from reference TRBV19 and TRBJ2-1, reads DGGITQSPKYLFRKEGQNVTLSCEQNLNHDAMYWYRQDPGQGLRLIYYSQIVNDFQKGDIAEGYSVSREKKESFPLTVTSAQKNPTAFYLCASSIVTSGSDEQFFGPGTRLTVL.

V gene TRBV27 combines with J gene TRBJ2-7; D perhaps matches TRBD2 (6 bases). The germline gives CDR1 MNHEY, CDR2 SMNVEV (reference sequence). V was shortened by 1 base and J by 1 base, with 11 bases between the two germline ends. This CDR3 comprises 15 residues. In nucleotides, the CDR3 is TGTGCCAGCAGTTTATTTCGGGACTTTTCCTACGAGCAGTACTTC. Translating it yields CASSLFRDFSYEQYF.

This clone was seen a single time. CDR3 coding DNA: TGTGCCAGCAGCTTAGTAGGCGGGAACACTGAAGCTTTCTTT. Translated, it gives CASSLVGGNTEAFF. The chain combines TRBV7-9 with TRBJ1-1; no reliable D call. CDR1 SEHNR and CDR2 FQNEAQ come from the germline V gene (reference sequence). V gave up 1 base and J gave up 1 base, with 7 bases separating them. The CDR3 is made up of 14 amino acids.

The chain employs TRBV3-1 (or the pseudogene TRBV3-2) and TRBJ1-6; 7 nucleotides agree with TRBD1. The V segment lost 1 base and the J segment 8 bases; nucleotides outside the gene matches: 2. The CDR3 is 14 residues long. CDR1 is LGHDT and CDR2 is YNNKEL in the germline V gene (reference sequence). The DNA of the CDR3 is TGTGCCAGCAGCCAAGCAGGGGGACATTCACCCCTCCACTTT. Translated, it gives CASSQAGGHSPLHF.

The chain carries TRBV5-1 and TRBJ2-7; 11 bases fit TRBD2. This CDR3 has 15 amino acids. J lost 6 bases, V lost 4 bases, and 9 bases had no gene match. CDR1 and CDR2 (germline): SGHRS, YFSETQ. In DNA, the CDR3 is TGCGCCAGCAGCCCCTTAGCGGGAGGGCCTACCGAGCAGTACTTC. Amino acids: CASSPLAGGPTEQYF.

The rearrangement links TRBV5-4 to TRBJ2-7; D not resolved. The germline CDR1 and CDR2 sequences are SGHNT and YYREEE (reference sequence). This CDR3 comprises 13 residues. V was trimmed by 2 bases and J by 3 bases, leaving 9 bases between them. The CDR3 region has the DNA TGTGCCAGCAGCTTTGCAGGTTTCTACGAGCAGTACTTC. It codes for CASSFAGFYEQYF. The full variable domain, with the rest looked up from reference TRBV5-4 and TRBJ2-7, is ETGVTQSPTHLIKTRGQQVTLRCSSQSGHNTVSWYQQALGQGPQFIFQYYREEENGRGNFPPRFSGLQFPNYSSELNVNALELDDSALYLCASSFAGFYEQYFGPGTRLTVT.

The gene calls are TRBV9 and TRBJ2-3; the match to TRBD2 covers 9 bases. CDR1 is SGDLS, CDR2 YYNGEE, per germline. This CDR3 region has 18 residues. V lost 0 bases and J lost 0; bases outside the gene matches: 8. Here the CDR3 reads CASSVGLAEAGSTDTQYF. The CDR3 DNA reads as TGTGCCAGCAGCGTAGGACTAGCGGAGGCCGGAAGCACAGATACGCAGTATTTT.

The chain couples TRBV4-1 to TRBJ2-2; 15 bases fit TRBD2. Trimming took 2 bases from V and 6 from J; bases not matched to a gene: 4. The V gene's germline CDR1 is MGHRA and CDR2 YSYEKL. This CDR3 region has 17 residues. The CDR3 DNA follows: TGCGCCAGCAGCCAATCCTGGACTAGCGGGAGGGCCGGGGAGCTGTTTTTT. Protein: CASSQSWTSGRAGELFF.

V and J are TRBV27 and TRBJ1-3, with D hard to call. The germline V gene encodes CDR1 MNHEY and CDR2 SMNVEV (reference sequence). This CDR3 comprises 15 residues. The V end lost 7 bases, the J end lost 2 bases, and 15 bases lay between the germline ends. In nucleotides, the CDR3 is TGTGCCAGCAACTTGATCGAGGTCACTGGAAACACCATATATTTT. Its protein product is CASNLIEVTGNTIYF.

V gene TRBV19 combines with J gene TRBJ1-5; D is uncertain. The CDR3 is 14 amino acids. Trimming removed 5 bases at V and 5 bases at J, with 13 bases between. In germline, CDR1 is LNHDA, CDR2 SQIVND (reference sequence). CDR3 sequence reads: CASSPWPLDQPQHF. DNA of the CDR3: TGTGCCAGTAGTCCCTGGCCCCTTGATCAGCCCCAGCATTTT.

The chain joins TRBV10-3 to TRBJ1-2; 11 bases align to TRBD1. The CDR3 is made up of 15 amino acids. V was clipped by 4 bases and J by 10 bases; unmatched bases: 11. Germline loops: CDR1 ENHRY, CDR2 SYGVKD. CDR3 region: CAISGPGQGAQYYTF. CDR3 sequence (DNA): TGTGCCATCAGTGGCCCCGGACAGGGGGCACAATACTACACCTTC.

The rearrangement uses TRBV6-5 and TRBJ1-2; D possibly corresponds to TRBD1 (5 bases). There are 13 residues in the CDR3. Germline CDR1 reads MNHEY; CDR2 reads SVGAGI. Trimming took 2 bases from V and 8 from J, leaving 12 bases between them. This CDR3 is CASSYGGEDGYTF. The CDR3 region has the DNA TGTGCCAGCAGTTACGGGGGGGAGGACGGCTACACCTTC.

V is TRBV30 and J is TRBJ1-2; D is uncertain. CDR3 length equals 15 residues. Trimming took off 5 bases at V and 6 bases at J, with 22 bases between the two ends. CDR1 GTSNPN and CDR2 SVGIG come from the germline V gene (reference sequence). CDR3 bases: TGTGCCTGGGCCCTTCTGCCTCTTTGGAGAGATGGCTACACCTTC. Protein sequence: CAWALLPLWRDGYTF.

The chain combines TRBV5-8 with TRBJ2-1; D is possibly TRBD1 (5 bases). The V and J ends lost 4 bases and 3 bases respectively, with 17 bases between them. The CDR3 runs 16 residues. Germline CDR1 reads SGHTS; CDR2 reads YDEGEE. In DNA form, the CDR3 reads TGTGCCAGCAGCCTGGGGCGACAGCAATTCTACAATGAGCAGTTCTTC. This sequence encodes CASSLGRQQFYNEQFF.

The chain employs TRBV7-9 and TRBJ2-2; unclear D gene. The CDR3 contains 14 residues. Germline assignment: CDR1 SEHNR and CDR2 FQNEAQ (reference sequence). The CDR3 bases are TGTGCTGGGCGCCCGAACGCGAACACCGGGGAGCTGTTTTTT. This translates into CAGRPNANTGELFF.

The chain recombines TRBV25-1 with TRBJ1-4, with 7 bases lining up with TRBD1. After removal of 4 bases from V and 5 bases from J, the junction contained 4 bases not matched to a gene. Looked up from germline, CDR1 is MGHDK and CDR2 is SYGVNS. The CDR3 has 14 amino acids. CDR3 loop: CASSVRGANEKLFF. CDR3 nucleotides: TGTGCCAGCAGTGTCAGGGGGGCGAATGAAAAACTGTTTTTT.